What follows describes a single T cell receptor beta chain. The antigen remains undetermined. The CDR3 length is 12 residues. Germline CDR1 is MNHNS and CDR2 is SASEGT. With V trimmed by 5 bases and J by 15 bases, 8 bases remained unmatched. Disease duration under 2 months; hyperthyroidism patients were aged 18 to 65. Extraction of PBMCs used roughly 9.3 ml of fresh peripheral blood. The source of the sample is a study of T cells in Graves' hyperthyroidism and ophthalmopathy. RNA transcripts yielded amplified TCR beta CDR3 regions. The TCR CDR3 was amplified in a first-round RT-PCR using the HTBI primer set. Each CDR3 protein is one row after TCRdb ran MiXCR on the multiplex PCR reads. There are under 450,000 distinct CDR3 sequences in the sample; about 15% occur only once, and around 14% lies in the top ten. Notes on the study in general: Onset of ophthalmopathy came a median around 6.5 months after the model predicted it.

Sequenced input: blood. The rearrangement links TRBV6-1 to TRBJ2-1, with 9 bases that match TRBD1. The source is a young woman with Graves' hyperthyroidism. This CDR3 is CASSIGDRELFF. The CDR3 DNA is TGTGCCAGCAGTATCGGGGACAGGGAGTTGTTCTTC.